This T cell receptor (beta chain) comes out of a study of CD8 T cells in Susac syndrome. Background on the study: Clinical remission applied to roughly 8 sequenced Susac syndrome patients, and six had active disease.

Study conclusions and caveats: The CD4+ T cell repertoires, which came from Susac syndrome patients, showed no sign of clonal expansion.

As for this clonotype: Its antigen is undetermined.

The length of the CDR3 is 13 residues. Germline CDR1 MDHEN, CDR2 SYDVKM. The germline V and J ends were trimmed by 4 bases and 0 bases, with 5 bases remaining between them. A quantity of roughly 0.5 to 1 ug RNA underwent reverse transcription using random hexamers. The amplification used immunoSEQ multiplex PCR on TCR beta CDR3; it spanned 54 Vbeta and 13 Jbeta. TCRdb itself ran the immunoSEQ multiplex PCR reads through MiXCR, one entry per CDR3 protein. The sample has tens of thousands of distinct CDR3 sequences, 93% seen once. TEMRA cells were enriched by FACS, while CD8+ and CD4+ T cells were obtained through a negative isolation that was performed magnetically.

This clonotype originated in a human donor with Susac syndrome. This chain uses TRBV28 with TRBJ2-3; D not certain. The sequenced sample was CD4+ T cells from PBMCs. The CDR3 nucleotides are TGTGCCAGCAGTTCCACCAGCACAGATACGCAGTATTTT. Translation: CASSSTSTDTQYF.